This T cell receptor beta chain was sequenced for a study of T-cell memory formation after mild COVID-19. Looking at the study overall: In these data, TCR clusters were largely donor specific.

At least ten counts were recorded for this clonotype. Using constant-segment primers, 5'RACE produced TCR alpha and TCR beta cDNA libraries carrying sample barcodes and UMIs. One entry per CDR3 protein, called by TCRdb with MiXCR from the 5' RACE reads. The sample holds roughly 300,000 distinct CDR3 sequences, around 8% seen once. The germline V gene encodes CDR1 SQVTM and CDR2 ANQGSEA. This CDR3 spans 13 amino acids. Trimming shortened V by 2 bases and J by 0 bases, and 7 bases separated the two germline ends. The TCR was taken from a man aged 18-30 years who had mild COVID-19 (a few samples of this study predate the infection). Cell type and time point are not known. The sample consisted of PBMCs or a T cell subset sorted from them (not recorded which). V usage is TRBV29-1 and J usage is TRBJ1-1; D is uncertain. CDR3 residues: CSVEPFVNTEAFF. In DNA form, the CDR3 reads TGCAGCGTTGAACCGTTTGTGAACACTGAAGCTTTCTTT.